The next 21 T cell receptor beta chains were all read from a single sample in a study of T cells after yellow fever vaccination. TCRdb re-derived calls from the 5' RACE reads in MiXCR, one entry per CDR3 protein. The sample carries some 200,000 distinct CDR3 sequences, 8% to 13% recorded once. The input for sequencing was CD8+ T cells sorted from PBMCs, taken 15 days after the yellow fever booster vaccination. The receptors here all came from a man between 18 and 29 years old who received the YFV17D yellow fever vaccine.

This clonotype was observed many times. The chain links TRBV6-2 or TRBV6-3 to TRBJ1-1; D unclear. CDR1 is MNHEY, CDR2 SVGEGT, per germline. The CDR3 contains 13 residues. V lost 6 bases and J lost 1, with 9 bases in between. CDR3 DNA sequence: TGTGCCAGCAGCTTAAATTGGAACACTGAAGCTTTCTTT. Its translation: CASSLNWNTEAFF.

This clonotype turned up a few times. The gene calls are TRBV6-1 and TRBJ1-2; no firm D call. The CDR3 extends over 10 amino acids. Trimming left V 10 bases short and J 5 bases short, with 8 bases between. CDR1 and CDR2 from the germline V gene are MNHNS and SASEGT. Written as DNA, the CDR3 is TGTGCCACCAAGTCGTATGGCTACACCTTC. Translation: CATKSYGYTF.

This clonotype has more than one count but fewer than ten. The chain joins TRBV5-1 to TRBJ2-7, with 9 positions matching TRBD1. Per the germline V gene, CDR1 is SGHRS and CDR2 is YFSETQ. V shed 5 bases, J shed 3 bases, and the junction held 0 bases outside the gene matches. The CDR3 consists of 12 residues. The CDR3 spells CASRGQGYEQYF. The CDR3 bases are TGCGCCAGCAGGGGACAGGGCTACGAGCAGTACTTC. Filled out from reference TRBV5-1 and TRBJ2-7, the complete variable domain reads KAGVTQTPRYLIKTRGQQVTLSCSPISGHRSVSWYQQTPGQGLQFLFEYFSETQRNKGNFPGRFSGRQFSNSRSEMNVSTLELGDSALYLCASRGQGYEQYFGPGTRLTVT.

This rearrangement joins TRBV6-6 to TRBJ1-2, with TRBD1 identical over 9 bases. CDR1 is MNHNY, CDR2 SVGAGI, per germline (reference sequence). The CDR3 runs to 14 residues. The trim removed 2 bases at V and 8 bases at J, leaving 6 bases unmatched. The CDR3: CASSYPQGAGGYTF. Written as DNA, the CDR3 is TGTGCCAGCAGTTACCCACAGGGGGCAGGAGGCTACACCTTC.

The V gene is TRBV7-3, the J gene TRBJ1-1; D gene uncertain. Trimming cost V 4 bases and J 3 bases, with 12 bases left between them. Per germline, CDR1 SGHTA and CDR2 FQGTGA. The CDR3 is 14 amino acids. CDR3 residues: CASSSGLTHTEAFF. The CDR3 region has the DNA TGTGCCAGCAGCTCTGGCCTAACGCACACTGAAGCTTTCTTT.

This clonotype was detected a few times. The chain recombines TRBV15 with TRBJ2-1; unclear D gene. The CDR3 contains 12 residues. Germline V gene data show CDR1 as LNHNV and CDR2 as YYDKDF (reference sequence). Trimming took off 6 bases at V and 8 bases at J, with 11 bases between the two ends. CDR3 amino acids: CATRGKVYEQFF. For the CDR3, the DNA is TGTGCCACCAGGGGTAAGGTCTATGAGCAGTTCTTC.

The chain combines TRBV7-2 with TRBJ1-1; no clear D. The germline V gene encodes CDR1 SGHTA and CDR2 FQGNSA. The CDR3 has 12 amino acids. The V gene lost 5 bases and the J gene lost 8 bases, with 12 bases spanning the gap. CDR3 nucleotides: TGTGCCAGCAGCGCCACTCCGGGGGAAGCTTTCTTT. This gives the protein CASSATPGEAFF.

The chain has TRBV7-6 and TRBJ2-3; D may match TRBD1 or TRBD2 (5 bases each). V shed 5 bases and J shed 2 bases, with 14 bases lying between them. The CDR3 runs 15 residues. CDR1 is SGHVS and CDR2 is FNYEAQ in the germline V gene. The CDR3 DNA sequence: TGTGCCAGCAGCGCCTCCGGGACCATCACAGATACGCAGTATTTT. It codes for CASSASGTITDTQYF.

Many counts were recorded for this clonotype. The V call is TRBV19, the J call TRBJ1-6; TRBD1 matches 10 bases. Per the germline V gene, CDR1 is LNHDA and CDR2 is SQIVND (reference sequence). V was pared by 6 bases and J by 7 bases, with 6 bases of the junction left unmatched. This CDR3 is 15 amino acids long. CDR3 loop: CASSPTGGRNSPLHF. The CDR3 DNA sequence: TGTGCCAGTAGCCCGACAGGGGGCCGGAATTCACCCCTCCACTTT.

The chain links TRBV6-6 to TRBJ2-1; perhaps TRBD2 as D (5 bases). There are 12 residues in the CDR3. V lost 5 bases to trimming and J lost 9 bases, with 11 bases between them. The germline V gene encodes CDR1 MNHNY and CDR2 SVGAGI (reference sequence). CDR3 nucleotides: TGTGCCAGCAGTAAAGGCGGGTTTGAGCAGTTCTTC. Protein: CASSKGGFEQFF.

This clonotype was counted a few times. The chain has TRBV12-3 or TRBV12-4 and TRBJ2-3; D may be TRBD1 (5 bases). CDR3 length equals 15 residues. The V end was cut by 7 bases, the J end by 4 bases, with 18 bases between. For the CDR3, the DNA is TGTGCCAGCACCGTTACAGGTCGGCGGTCAGATACGCAGTATTTT. It specifies CASTVTGRRSDTQYF.

The chain joins TRBV9 to TRBJ2-5, with a tentative D call TRBD2 (7 bases). Per germline, CDR1 SGDLS and CDR2 YYNGEE. Trimming took off 1 base at V and 5 bases at J, with 12 bases between the two ends. This CDR3 has 14 amino acids. Written as DNA, the CDR3 is TGTGCCAGCAGCGTATGGGGGGGCGCGGAGACCCAGTACTTC. Encoded protein: CASSVWGGAETQYF.

This clonotype was seen at least ten times. This rearrangement joins TRBV7-9 to TRBJ2-1; possibly TRBD2 for D (6 bases). The CDR3 has 13 residues. The germline gives CDR1 SEHNR, CDR2 FQNEAQ (reference sequence). V gave up 5 bases and J gave up 7 bases, with 12 bases separating them. The CDR3 region has the DNA TGTGCCAGCAGCGAAAATAGCGGAAATGAGCAGTTCTTC. This sequence encodes CASSENSGNEQFF.

The chain uses TRBV12-3 or TRBV12-4 and TRBJ2-3; TRBD2 matches at 9 bases. This CDR3 is 20 amino acids long. V was clipped by 0 bases and J by 0 bases; unmatched bases: 13. The CDR3 sequence: CASSLAFSGGTPPSTDTQYF. The CDR3 DNA reads TGTGCCAGCAGTTTAGCGTTTAGCGGGGGAACCCCTCCAAGCACAGATACGCAGTATTTT.

This chain uses TRBV11-2 with TRBJ2-3; 7 positions match TRBD2. This CDR3 spans 15 amino acids. Germline loops: CDR1 SGHAT, CDR2 FQNNGV. V lost 6 bases and J lost 2; bases outside the gene matches: 8. CDR3 amino acids: CASSGAGEFTDTQYF. The CDR3 region has the DNA TGTGCCAGCAGTGGGGCGGGGGAGTTCACAGATACGCAGTATTTT.

V is TRBV20-1 and J is TRBJ1-4; 9 bases line up with TRBD1. V gave up 6 bases and J gave up 3 bases; unmatched junction bases: 11. This CDR3 is 16 amino acids long. The germline V gene has CDR1 DFQATT and CDR2 SNEGSKA (reference sequence). For the CDR3, the DNA is TGCAGTGCCCTGGACAGGGGATCTGGTCCTAATGAAAAACTGTTTTTT. Translation: CSALDRGSGPNEKLFF.

This clonotype was found a few times. The V gene is TRBV11-2, the J gene TRBJ2-5; weak D call: TRBD1 (5 bases). The length of the CDR3 is 17 residues. V lost 2 bases and J lost 1, with 17 bases in between. CDR1 is SGHAT, CDR2 FQNNGV, per germline. In DNA, the CDR3 is TGTGCCAGCAGCTTATCGTCGGTCAGGGCCCCCCAAGAGACCCAGTACTTC. Protein sequence: CASSLSSVRAPQETQYF.

This chain connects TRBV25-1 to TRBJ1-2; tentative D call: TRBD1 (6 bases). V shed 6 bases and J shed 4 bases, with 6 bases lying between them. CDR1 is MGHDK and CDR2 is SYGVNS in the germline V gene. This CDR3 spans 11 amino acids. The CDR3 loop reads CASSRGYGYTF. DNA of the CDR3: TGTGCCAGCAGCAGGGGCTATGGCTACACCTTC.

This clonotype was counted between two and nine times. The chain carries TRBV4-1 and TRBJ2-2; D remains ambiguous. Germline V lookup: CDR1 MGHRA, CDR2 YSYEKL. The V end lost 1 base, the J end lost 6 bases, and 12 bases lay between the germline ends. CDR3 size: 15 residues. As DNA, the CDR3 is TGCGCCAGCAGCCAAGTCAATAGCCCCCCCGGGGAGCTGTTTTTT. Residues: CASSQVNSPPGELFF.

Note on this clonotype: An end of the junction differs from the germline gene, which may be a read error. The chain recombines TRBV10-3 with TRBJ1-1; D is unresolved. Germline CDR1 is ENHRY and CDR2 is SYGVKD. The CDR3 extends over 13 amino acids. The CDR3 here is CAINEGMNTEAFF. The CDR3 DNA reads as TGTGCCATCAATGAGGGAATGAACACTGAAGCTTTCTTT.

On this clonotype: Given a much more abundant clone one base away, this may be a read error. The chain combines TRBV7-9 with TRBJ2-7; D may be TRBD1 or TRBD2 (5 bases each). The CDR3 loop spans 12 amino acids. With 5 bases removed from V and 4 bases from J, the gap between germline ends came to 9 bases. The germline gives CDR1 SEHNR, CDR2 FQNEAQ (reference sequence). In DNA, the CDR3 is TGTGCCAGCAGCGTGGGGGATTACGAGCAGTACGTC. Its translation is CASSVGDYEQYV.